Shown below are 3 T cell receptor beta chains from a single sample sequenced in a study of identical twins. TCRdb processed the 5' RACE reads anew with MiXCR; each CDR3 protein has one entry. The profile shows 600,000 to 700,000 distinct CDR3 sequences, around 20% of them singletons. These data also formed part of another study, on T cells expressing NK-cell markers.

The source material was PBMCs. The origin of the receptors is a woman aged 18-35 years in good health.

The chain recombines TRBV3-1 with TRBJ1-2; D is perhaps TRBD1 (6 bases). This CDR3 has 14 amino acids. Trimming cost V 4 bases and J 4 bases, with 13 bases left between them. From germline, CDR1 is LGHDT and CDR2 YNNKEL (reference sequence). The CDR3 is CASSRAGDRYGYTF. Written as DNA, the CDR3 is TGTGCCAGCAGCCGGGCAGGGGATCGCTATGGCTACACCTTC. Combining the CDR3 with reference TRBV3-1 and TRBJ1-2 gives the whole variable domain DTAVSQTPKYLVTQMGNDKSIKCEQNLGHDTMYWYKQDSKKFLKIMFSYNNKELIINETVPNRFSPKSPDKAHLNLHINSLELGDSAVYFCASSRAGDRYGYTFGSGTRLTVV.

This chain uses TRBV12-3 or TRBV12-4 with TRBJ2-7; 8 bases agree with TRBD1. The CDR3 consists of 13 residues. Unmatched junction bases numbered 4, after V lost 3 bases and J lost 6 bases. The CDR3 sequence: CASSFLQGGEQYF. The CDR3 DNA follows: TGTGCCAGCAGTTTTTTACAGGGGGGCGAGCAGTACTTC.

CDR3 region: CASGASGGSTDTQYF. CDR3 bases: TGTGCCAGCGGGGCGTCGGGGGGTTCAACAGATACGCAGTATTTT. The chain has TRBV7-3 and TRBJ2-3, with 7 nucleotides matching TRBD2. V trimming: 8 bases; J trimming: 3 bases; junction bases outside the gene matches: 11. Germline V CDR1 and CDR2: SGHTA, FQGTGA. The CDR3 has 15 amino acids.